The sample holds many counts of the clone carrying this T cell receptor (beta chain). Antigen specificity is unknown. From germline, CDR1 is LNHNV and CDR2 YYDKDF (reference sequence). CDR3 length: 15 residues. Trimming removed 0 bases at V and 2 bases at J, with 10 bases between. This specimen comes from a study of Graves' ophthalmopathy and Graves' hyperthyroidism. Looking at the study overall: Stable hyperthyroid donors showed no ophthalmopathy during 18 months follow-up.

Orbital computed tomography, together with clinical symptoms, serum thyroxine, TRAb and thyroid ultrasound, was used for diagnosis. Using RNA transcripts, the TCR beta CDR3 regions were amplified. Second-round multiplex PCR came after a first-round RT-PCR that employed HTBI primers. TCRdb re-derived calls from the multiplex PCR reads in MiXCR, one entry per CDR3 protein. In the table there are around 520,000 distinct CDR3 sequences, approximately 37% of which are singletons. Study results and limitations: A 13-signature model separated ophthalmopathy from stable hyperthyroidism, roughly 86% sensitivity, approximately 80% specificity. Predictions made by the model for ophthalmopathy progression reached roughly 64% sensitivity and around 73% specificity.

This chain connects TRBV15 to TRBJ1-2; D gene unclear. The material sequenced was peripheral blood or thyroid tissue (not recorded which). This sequence originates from an adult man with Graves' hyperthyroidism. CDR3 protein: CATSRDLGMNYGYTF. CDR3 nucleotide sequence: TGTGCCACCAGCAGAGATTTGGGGATGAACTATGGCTACACCTTC.